This T cell receptor beta chain was obtained from a study of response to subunit inactivated influenza vaccine. The CDR3 runs 15 residues. Trimming left V 2 bases short and J 5 bases short, with 18 bases between. CDR1 and CDR2 from the germline V gene are SQVTM and ANQGSEA. Whole-study findings and limits: Researchers suggested that each seasonal influenza vaccination recruits few new T cells.

Using its own MiXCR run on the RT-PCR reads, TCRdb lists one record per CDR3 protein. The sample includes fewer than 600,000 distinct CDR3 sequences, approximately 7.8% of them seen just once. This clonotype was counted at least ten times. Its antigen is still unknown. The chain combines TRBV29-1 with TRBJ2-5; a weak D match, TRBD1 (5 bases). The sample was PBMCs from blood, taken around 25 months after vaccination. The TCR was taken from a man aged 50-75 years who received an inactivated influenza vaccine. The CDR3 loop reads CSVENPRGIGETQYF. In DNA form, the CDR3 reads TGCAGCGTTGAAAACCCAAGGGGAATTGGGGAGACCCAGTACTTC.